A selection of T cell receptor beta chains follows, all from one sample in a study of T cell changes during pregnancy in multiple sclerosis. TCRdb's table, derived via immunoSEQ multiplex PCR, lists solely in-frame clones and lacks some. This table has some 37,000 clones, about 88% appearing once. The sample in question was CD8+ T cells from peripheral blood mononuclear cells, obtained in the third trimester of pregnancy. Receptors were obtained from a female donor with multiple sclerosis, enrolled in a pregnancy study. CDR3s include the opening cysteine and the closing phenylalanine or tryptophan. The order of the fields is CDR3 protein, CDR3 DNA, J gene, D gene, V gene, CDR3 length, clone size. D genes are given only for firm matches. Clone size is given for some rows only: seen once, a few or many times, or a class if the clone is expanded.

CASGFVVTGTGELFF,TGTGCTAGTGGTTTTGTGGTGACAGGGACCGGGGAGCTGTTTTTT,TRBJ2-2,TRBD1,TRBV12-5,15,NA
CASSSEGLAGANEQFF,TGTGCCAGCAGTTCCGAAGGACTAGCGGGAGCTAATGAGCAGTTCTTC,TRBJ2-1,TRBD2,TRBV6-6,16,NA
CASNEDRLLYGYTF,TGTGCCAGTAACGAGGACAGGTTGCTTTATGGCTACACCTTC,TRBJ1-2,TRBD1,TRBV19,14,NA
CAGAGAGRGADTQYF,TGCGCCGGGGCGGGAGCGGGGCGTGGGGCAGATACGCAGTATTTT,TRBJ2-3,TRBD2,TRBV10-2,15,NA
CASSSDLARQGVPQEQYF,TGTGCCAGCAGCAGCGACCTCGCCCGACAGGGGGTCCCTCAAGAGCAGTACTTC,TRBJ2-7,TRBD1,TRBV9,18,once
CSVGVAGGIHEQYF,TGCAGCGTTGGAGTGGCGGGAGGGATCCACGAGCAGTACTTC,TRBJ2-7,TRBD2,TRBV29-1,14,NA
CASSLPGLTDTQYF,TGTGCCAGCAGCCTGCCGGGACTAACAGATACGCAGTATTTT,TRBJ2-3,TRBD2,TRBV9,14,NA
CASSSRSPSTDTQYF,TGTGCCAGCAGCTCCCGGTCACCTAGCACAGATACGCAGTATTTT,TRBJ2-3,NA,TRBV5-6,15,NA
CASSEGTGGSGVYEQYF,TGTGCCAGCAGTGAAGGGACAGGTGGGTCGGGGGTCTACGAGCAGTACTTC,TRBJ2-7,NA,TRBV6-1,17,NA
CASSTYNVNEQFF,TGTGCCAGCAGCACATACAACGTCAATGAGCAGTTCTTC,TRBJ2-1,NA,TRBV9,13,NA
CASSSSGGHGGYTF,TGTGCCAGCAGTTCATCAGGGGGACACGGGGGCTACACCTTC,TRBJ1-2,TRBD1,TRBV27,14,NA
CATSRDMRGFGEQYF,TGTGCCACCAGCAGAGATATGCGGGGATTCGGCGAGCAGTACTTC,TRBJ2-7,NA,TRBV15,15,once
CASSIGARGGETQYF,TGTGCCAGTAGTATAGGGGCCCGGGGAGGAGAGACCCAGTACTTC,TRBJ2-5,NA,TRBV19,15,NA
CASSASSGGSYEQYF,TGTGCCAGCAGCGCGTCTAGCGGGGGAAGCTACGAGCAGTACTTC,TRBJ2-7,TRBD2,TRBV9,15,NA
CAISEGKPGQGSTGELFF,TGTGCCATCAGTGAGGGAAAACCGGGACAGGGGAGCACCGGGGAGCTGTTTTTT,TRBJ2-2,TRBD1,TRBV10-3,18,few
CASSSGQGPNQPQHF,TGTGCCAGCAGTTCGGGACAGGGGCCCAATCAGCCCCAGCATTTT,TRBJ1-5,TRBD1,TRBV7-9,15,NA
CASSPMTSGSTDTQYF,TGTGCCAGCAGCCCAATGACTAGCGGGAGCACAGATACGCAGTATTTT,TRBJ2-3,TRBD2,TRBV7-9,16,NA